These 23 T cell receptor beta chains were all obtained from the same sample, sequenced in a study of molecular identifiers for immune sequencing clone quantification. TCRdb used MiXCR to reprocess the PCR reads, holding one entry per CDR3 protein. Counted here are hundreds of thousands of distinct CDR3 sequences, roughly 23% occurring once; the ten biggest clones make up 0.78%. Sequenced material: naive CD8+ T cells from blood, with Jurkat cell RNA spiked in. Sample subset: FACS-sorted CD8+CD4-CCR7+CD45RA+ naive T cells. These receptors came from a human donor in good health. Some libraries in this study had Jurkat cell RNA spiked in.

About this clonotype: A much larger clone lies a single base off, so this may be a read error. The chain links TRBV5-1 to TRBJ2-4; perhaps TRBD2 as D (6 bases). There are 14 residues in the CDR3. Germline CDR1 SGHRS, CDR2 YFSETQ. CDR3 DNA: TGCGCCACCCAGACAAAACTAGCCAAAAACATTCAGTGCTTC. It encodes CATQTKLAKNIQCF.

This chain uses TRBV12-3 or TRBV12-4 with TRBJ2-7; 7 bases align to TRBD2. V was pared by 3 bases and J by 3 bases, with 11 bases of the junction left unmatched. The CDR3 covers 16 residues. CDR3 amino acids: CASSFGPTSTDYEQYF. The CDR3 bases are TGTGCCAGCAGTTTTGGCCCGACTAGCACCGACTACGAGCAGTACTTC.

A word on this clonotype: A much larger clone differs by one base, so this may be a read error. The chain couples TRBV27 to TRBJ2-6; no reliable D call. Germline CDR1 and CDR2: MNHEY and SMNVEV (reference sequence). The CDR3 contains 16 residues. The CDR3 DNA is TGTGCCAGCAGTCCTCTTGAGAGCTCTGGGTCCAACGTCCTGACTTTC. Protein: CASSPLESSGSNVLTF.

Ten or more counts support this clonotype. J is TRBJ1-5 and V is TRBV14, with D unclear. The CDR3 is 12 amino acids. Germline-derived CDR1 and CDR2 are SGHDN and FVKESK. V shed 0 bases and J shed 6 bases, with 3 bases lying between them. CDR3 nucleotide sequence: TGTGCCAGCAGCCAAGATAGTCAGCCCCAGCATTTT. Its translation: CASSQDSQPQHF.

This clonotype was seen only once. A much larger clone lies a single base off, so this may be a read error. The rearrangement links TRBV7-6 to TRBJ1-1; 7 bases line up with TRBD1. The CDR3 runs 16 residues. Germline V gene sequence: CDR1 SGHVS, CDR2 FNYEAQ. The CDR3 DNA sequence: TGTGCCGGCAGCTTAGGTCAGGGGGTAGTTTTCACTGAAGCTTTCTTT. It codes for CAGSLGQGVVFTEAFF. Looking up the rest from reference TRBV7-6 and TRBJ1-1 gives the full variable domain: GAGVSQSPRYKVTKRGQDVALRCDPISGHVSLYWYRQALGQGPEFLTYFNYEAQQDKSGLPNDRFSAERPEGSISTLTIQRTEQRDSAMYRCAGSLGQGVVFTEAFFGQGTRLTVV.

Worth noting for this clonotype: Compared with germline, one end of the junction differs, possibly owing to a read error. The chain employs TRBV19 and TRBJ2-2; D remains ambiguous. Germline V gene data show CDR1 as LNHDA and CDR2 as SQIVND (reference sequence). The CDR3 sequence is 14 residues long. The CDR3 region is CASSIDPSTGELFF. CDR3 bases: TGCGCCAGTAGTATAGATCCGAGCACCGGGGAGCTGTTTTTT.

This clonotype was picked up a small number of times. The J gene is TRBJ2-7, the V gene TRBV27, with 8 bases lining up with TRBD1. Trimming took 5 bases from V and 5 from J; bases not matched to a gene: 5. The CDR3 covers 13 residues. CDR1 and CDR2 (germline): MNHEY, SMNVEV (reference sequence). The CDR3 DNA is TGTGCCAGCAGTCCTCAGACAGGGGACGAGCAGTACTTC. Translated, it gives CASSPQTGDEQYF.

Remarks on this clonotype: This sequence may be a read error, since a much larger clone differs from it by one base. The chain joins TRBV14 to TRBJ2-7; a weak D match, TRBD2 (6 bases). The closer fit of TRBJ2-1 to the DNA end suggests the J call may be wrong. This CDR3 spans 16 amino acids. Per the germline V gene, CDR1 is SGHDN and CDR2 is FVKESK. CDR3 residues: CASSQDRSPGGREQFF. DNA of the CDR3: TGTGCCAGCAGCCAAGATCGGAGCCCCGGGGGTCGGGAGCAGTTCTTC.

This clonotype was seen repeatedly, ten times or more. V gene TRBV5-1 combines with J gene TRBJ2-7; 7 bases are a match to TRBD1. This CDR3 comprises 15 residues. Germline CDR1 and CDR2: SGHRS and YFSETQ. V lost 0 bases to trimming and J lost 4 bases; unmatched junction nucleotides: 7. For the CDR3, the DNA is TGCGCCAGCAGCTTGGAGGGCGAGGGACAGTACGAGCAGTACTTC. Amino acid sequence: CASSLEGEGQYEQYF.

This clonotype showed up just a few times. The chain has TRBV11-2 and TRBJ2-7; D remains ambiguous. The CDR3 has 13 amino acids. Germline V CDR1 and CDR2: SGHAT, FQNNGV. The V gene lost 5 bases and the J gene lost 2 bases, with 10 bases spanning the gap. The CDR3 protein is CASSPRTPYEQYF. The DNA of the CDR3 is TGTGCCAGCAGCCCCAGGACCCCCTACGAGCAGTACTTC.

This clonotype was recorded at least ten times. The CDR3: CASSPYPGQGAEEQYF. CDR3 in DNA: TGTGCCAGCAGCCCCTACCCGGGACAGGGGGCAGAAGAGCAGTACTTC. The V call is TRBV4-2, the J call TRBJ2-7; 12 nucleotides match TRBD1. CDR1 and CDR2 (germline): LGHNA, YNFKEQ. The CDR3 is made up of 16 amino acids. V shed 4 bases, J shed 7 bases, and the junction held 11 bases outside the gene matches.

There are a few counts of this clonotype. The chain carries TRBV4-3 and TRBJ1-4, with D maybe TRBD1 (5 bases). Trimming stripped 6 bases from V and 0 bases from J, with 14 bases between. The CDR3 has 16 residues. Germline lookup yields CDR1 LGHNA and CDR2 YSLEER. The chain's CDR3 is CASRAGGSATNEKLFF. The CDR3 bases are TGCGCCAGCAGAGCTGGGGGGAGTGCAACTAATGAAAAACTGTTTTTT.

This clonotype was seen a few times. The chain joins TRBV16 to TRBJ2-7; D is unclear. The V and J ends lost 4 bases and 7 bases respectively, with 17 bases between them. The germline CDR1 and CDR2 sequences are KGHSY and FQNENV. The CDR3 extends over 14 amino acids. CDR3 in amino acids: CASSPSLSSWEQYF. CDR3 sequence (DNA): TGTGCCAGCAGCCCAAGTCTCTCCAGTTGGGAGCAGTACTTC.

This clonotype was recorded a few times. Sequence at one end of the junction differs from germline and may be a read error. The genes are TRBV6-5 and TRBJ1-1; D gene ambiguous. The CDR3 totals 13 residues. Germline V gene sequence: CDR1 MNHEY, CDR2 SVGAGI. Written as DNA, the CDR3 is TGTGCCAGCAGTTACAGGAGTCGCACTGAAGCTTCCTTT. Its protein product is CASSYRSRTEASF.

This clonotype was seen a few times. The V call is TRBV29-1, the J call TRBJ2-7; the D gene is possibly TRBD2 (6 bases). This CDR3 comprises 13 residues. Trimming stripped 3 bases from V and 4 bases from J, with 13 bases between. Germline V gene lookup returns CDR1 SQVTM and CDR2 ANQGSEA. CDR3 sequence reads: CSVEGVGGYEQYF. In nucleotides, the CDR3 is TGCAGCGTTGAGGGGGTGGGGGGATACGAGCAGTACTTC.

This clonotype was recorded at least ten times. The J gene is TRBJ1-1, the V gene TRBV6-1, with no clear D. This CDR3 contains 13 residues. Trimming removed 8 bases from V and 1 base from J, with 11 bases in between. Germline CDR1 is MNHNS and CDR2 is SASEGT. CDR3 region: CASGVTRNTEAFF. Written as DNA, the CDR3 is TGTGCCAGCGGGGTCACAAGGAACACTGAAGCTTTCTTT.

The chain couples TRBV20-1 to TRBJ2-2; D remains ambiguous. Trimming left V 1 base short and J 5 bases short, with 11 bases between. The CDR3 has 14 amino acids. Germline V lookup: CDR1 DFQATT, CDR2 SNEGSKA (reference sequence). The CDR3 nucleotides are TGCAGTGCTAGAGCGCCACAATTTACCGGGGAGCTGTTTTTT. Amino acids: CSARAPQFTGELFF.

This clonotype was recorded many times. A read error may account for a junction end that differs from germline. J is TRBJ2-5 and V is TRBV29-1; TRBD2 might be the D (5 bases). CDR3 length: 9 residues. Germline V gene data show CDR1 as SQVTM and CDR2 as ANQGSEA. CDR3 nucleotide sequence: TGCAGCGTGGGAGACGGACCCCACTTC. Amino acid sequence: CSVGDGPHF.

This clonotype was recorded a few times. The rearrangement joins TRBV12-3 or TRBV12-4 to TRBJ2-7; 7 bases are shared with TRBD1. V shed 5 bases and J 9 bases; nucleotides not matched to a gene: 13. This CDR3 is built from 14 residues. Written as DNA, the CDR3 is TGTGCCAGCAGTGGGACGGGACAGACTTCGGGGCAGTACTTC. Its translation is CASSGTGQTSGQYF.

The chain carries TRBV7-2 and TRBJ2-7; a weak D match, TRBD1 (6 bases). V was clipped by 5 bases and J by 2 bases, with 13 bases between them. The CDR3 has 14 residues. Germline lookup yields CDR1 SGHTA and CDR2 FQGNSA. For the CDR3, the DNA is TGTGCCAGCAGCAACCGGGACACCCCCTACGAGCAGTACTTC. Its translation: CASSNRDTPYEQYF.

This clonotype was counted at least ten times. The CDR3 bases are TGTGCCAGCAGTCCCCTTGGCGGTAGCGGGGGGGCCTACGAGCAGTACTTC. Protein: CASSPLGGSGGAYEQYF. J is TRBJ2-7 and V is TRBV12-3 or TRBV12-4, with 11 bases aligning to TRBD2. V was clipped by 5 bases and J by 2 bases; unmatched bases: 11. The CDR3 is 17 residues long.

The gene calls are TRBV20-1 and TRBJ2-5; 8 nucleotides line up with TRBD1. Germline lookup yields CDR1 DFQATT and CDR2 SNEGSKA (reference sequence). The CDR3 has 16 amino acids. V shed 3 bases and J 0 bases; nucleotides not matched to a gene: 9. The CDR3 reads CSARDRVNSYQETQYF. CDR3 nucleotide sequence: TGCAGTGCTAGGGACAGGGTCAACTCATACCAAGAGACCCAGTACTTC.

The chain is built from TRBV7-9 and TRBJ1-4; TRBD1 agrees at 12 bases. Germline CDR1 and CDR2: SEHNR and FQNEAQ (reference sequence). Losses at the gene ends were 4 bases for V and 9 bases for J; bases not matched to a gene: 6. This CDR3 spans 15 amino acids. The CDR3 nucleotides are TGTGCCAGCAGCTCGGACCGGGACAGGGGGCAAAAACTGTTTTTT. Translating it yields CASSSDRDRGQKLFF.